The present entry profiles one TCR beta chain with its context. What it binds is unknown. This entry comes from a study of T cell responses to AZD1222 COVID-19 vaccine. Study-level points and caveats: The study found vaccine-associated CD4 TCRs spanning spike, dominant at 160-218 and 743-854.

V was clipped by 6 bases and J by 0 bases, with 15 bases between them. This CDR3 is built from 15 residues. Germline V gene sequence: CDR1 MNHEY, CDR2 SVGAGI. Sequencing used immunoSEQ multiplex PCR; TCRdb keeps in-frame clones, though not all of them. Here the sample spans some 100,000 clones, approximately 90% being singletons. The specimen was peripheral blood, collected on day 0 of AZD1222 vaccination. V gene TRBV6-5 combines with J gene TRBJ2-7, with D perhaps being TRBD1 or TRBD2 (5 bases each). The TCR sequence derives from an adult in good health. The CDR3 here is CASRAGTGSSYEQYF. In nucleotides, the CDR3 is TGTGCCAGCAGAGCCGGGACCGGCAGCTCCTACGAGCAGTACTTC.